These 8 T cell receptor beta chains were all obtained from the same sample, sequenced in a study of beta chain bispecific antibodies for T cell cancers. Findings and limits, study-wide: Normal T cells contributed less of the targeted TRBV signal than the leukemia cells did.

Each CDR3 protein is one row after TCRdb ran MiXCR on the 5' RACE reads. Of over 20,000 distinct CDR3 sequences listed, over 2% are singletons. Either OKT3 anti-CD3 antibody or CD3/CD28 beads expanded T cells from blood mononuclear cells over roughly three days. These receptors lack a known antigen. Sequencing input: healthy donor T cells cultured with leukemia cells. These receptors originate from a human donor in good health. Some clones in this sample may be carry-over from other donors' samples.

There are many counts of this clonotype. The chain is built from TRBV6-1 and TRBJ2-5, with D tentatively TRBD2 (6 bases). The CDR3 runs 13 residues. Trimming cost V 8 bases and J 1 base, with 11 bases left between them. Looked up from germline, CDR1 is MNHNS and CDR2 is SASEGT. CDR3 sequence reads: CASRGDSQETQYF. DNA for the CDR3: TGTGCCAGCCGAGGGGACTCCCAAGAGACCCAGTACTTC.

This clonotype was found many times. A read error may produce the germline difference seen at one junction end. This chain joins TRBV7-7 and TRBJ2-7; tentatively, D is TRBD2 (6 bases). The CDR3 is made up of 13 amino acids. Germline CDR1 is SSHAT and CDR2 is FNYEAQ (reference sequence). The CDR3 here is CASSLSPEGEQYF. In DNA form, the CDR3 reads TGTGCTAGCAGCTTATCCCCGGAGGGCGAGCAGTACTTC.

This clonotype occurred many times. The chain has TRBV20-1 and TRBJ2-7; D is perhaps TRBD1 or TRBD2 (5 bases each). Trimming stripped 1 base from V and 3 bases from J, with 13 bases between. Germline V gene lookup returns CDR1 DFQATT and CDR2 SNEGSKA (reference sequence). This CDR3 has 14 amino acids. The DNA for the CDR3 is TGCAGTGCTAGAGCGAGGGACGGAAGCTACGAGCAGTACTTC. Translation gives CSARARDGSYEQYF.

At least ten counts were recorded for this clonotype. The chain has TRBV2 and TRBJ1-1; unclear D gene. The V and J ends lost 0 bases and 1 base respectively, with 12 bases between them. The CDR3 has 16 residues. Germline assignment: CDR1 SNHLY and CDR2 FYNNEI. The CDR3 region has the DNA TGTGCCAGCAGTGAAGCGCTTGGGTGGCCGAACACTGAAGCTTTCTTT. It yields the protein CASSEALGWPNTEAFF.

This clonotype was counted ten times or more. The J gene is TRBJ2-5, the V gene TRBV7-2; D is unclear. Germline V gene sequence: CDR1 SGHTA, CDR2 FQGNSA. V shed 5 bases and J shed 1 base, with 8 bases lying between them. The CDR3 spans 13 residues. The CDR3 sequence: CASSQGLQETQYF. The CDR3, as DNA: TGTGCCAGCAGCCAAGGGCTCCAAGAGACCCAGTACTTC.

This clonotype was seen at least ten times. J is TRBJ1-4 and V is TRBV5-1; D not certain. V lost 2 bases and J lost 0, with 8 bases in between. The V gene's germline CDR1 is SGHRS and CDR2 YFSETQ. The CDR3 covers 15 residues. Here the CDR3 reads CASSFSQSTNEKLFF. DNA of the CDR3: TGCGCCAGCAGCTTCTCACAGTCAACTAATGAAAAACTGTTTTTT.

This clonotype was seen only a few times. J is TRBJ2-6 and V is TRBV2, with 7 bases fitting TRBD1. CDR1 and CDR2 from the germline V gene are SNHLY and FYNNEI. V shed 7 bases, J shed 0 bases, and the junction held 6 bases outside the gene matches. CDR3 length: 16 residues. For the CDR3, the DNA is TGTGCCAGCAAGCGGACAGGTACCTCTGGGGCCAACGTCCTGACTTTC. This encodes CASKRTGTSGANVLTF.

This sequence joins TRBV29-1 and TRBJ2-1, with D possibly being TRBD2 (6 bases). The CDR3 covers 14 residues. Trimming pared 3 bases from V and 2 bases from J, leaving 11 bases between. The germline V gene has CDR1 SQVTM and CDR2 ANQGSEA. This CDR3 is CSVDSGGAYNEQFF. The DNA of the CDR3 is TGCAGCGTTGATTCGGGCGGGGCCTACAATGAGCAGTTCTTC.